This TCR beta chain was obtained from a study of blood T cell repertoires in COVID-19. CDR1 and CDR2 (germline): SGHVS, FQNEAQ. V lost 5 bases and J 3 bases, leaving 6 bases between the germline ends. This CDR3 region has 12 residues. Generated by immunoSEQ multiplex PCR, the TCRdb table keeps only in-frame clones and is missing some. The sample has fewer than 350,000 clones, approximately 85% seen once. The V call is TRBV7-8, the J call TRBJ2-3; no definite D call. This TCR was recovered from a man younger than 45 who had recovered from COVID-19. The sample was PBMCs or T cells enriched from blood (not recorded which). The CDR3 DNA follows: TGTGCCAGCAGCCTCTCTACAGATACGCAGTATTTT. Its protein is CASSLSTDTQYF.